This TCR beta chain was found in a study of blood T cell repertoires in COVID-19. Method: immunoSEQ multiplex PCR; TCRdb's copy keeps in-frame clones and lacks some. The sample includes roughly 280,000 clones, over 80% seen only once; the top ten take over 4%. Trimming took off 2 bases at V and 8 bases at J, with 7 bases between the two ends. The CDR3 has 12 amino acids. Germline CDR1 is MNHEY and CDR2 is SMNVEV (reference sequence). The V and J genes are TRBV27 and TRBJ2-1; D may be TRBD2 (5 bases). This TCR derives from a young woman with acute COVID-19. Sequenced sample: PBMCs or T cells enriched from blood (not recorded which). In DNA form, the CDR3 reads TGTGCCAGCAGTTTAGGAGGCCATGAGCAGTTCTTC. It codes for CASSLGGHEQFF.